These T cell receptor beta chains were read from a single sample in a study of blood T cell repertoires in COVID-19. Data came from immunoSEQ multiplex PCR; TCRdb stores just in-frame clones and leaves some out. The data show 68,000 or so clones, 65% to 80% seen once. The sample taken for sequencing was peripheral blood. All receptors come from a human donor in a cohort sampled during active COVID-19. Both conserved end residues are part of each CDR3. Fields, in order: V gene, J gene, D gene, clone size, CDR3 DNA, CDR3 protein. The D gene is left open where the match is weak. Size values are once, few and many counts, or a class for expanded clones, and some rows have none.

v_gene: TRBV15
j_gene: TRBJ2-1
d_gene: TRBD1
abundance: .
CDR3nt: TGTGCCACCAGCAGAGATCAGGGGGCCAATGAGCAGTTCTTC
CDR3aa: CATSRDQGANEQFF

v_gene: TRBV4-2
j_gene: TRBJ2-1
d_gene: TRBD2
abundance: .
CDR3nt: TGTGCCAGCAGCCAAACCATGGGACTAGCGGGAGGAAACAATGAGCAGTTCTTC
CDR3aa: CASSQTMGLAGGNNEQFF

v_gene: TRBV11-3
j_gene: TRBJ2-1
d_gene: .
abundance: few
CDR3nt: TGTGCCAGCAGCCCCCACAGTGGCCTTTACAATGAGCAGTTCTTC
CDR3aa: CASSPHSGLYNEQFF

v_gene: TRBV5-1
j_gene: TRBJ2-2
d_gene: TRBD1
abundance: .
CDR3nt: TGCGCCAGCAGCTTGGGGGGACAGGGCCCCACCGGGGAGCTGTTTTTT
CDR3aa: CASSLGGQGPTGELFF

v_gene: TRBV3-1/TRBV3-2
j_gene: TRBJ1-1
d_gene: .
abundance: .
CDR3nt: TGTGCCAGCAGCCAAACGGGACATTTGAACACTGAAGCTTTCTTT
CDR3aa: CASSQTGHLNTEAFF

v_gene: TRBV29-1
j_gene: TRBJ1-1
d_gene: .
abundance: .
CDR3nt: TGCAGCGCCCAGAAGATGAACACTGAAGCTTTCTTT
CDR3aa: CSAQKMNTEAFF

v_gene: TRBV5-1
j_gene: TRBJ2-7
d_gene: .
abundance: .
CDR3nt: TGCGCCAGCAGCTTGGAGGGCAGGGGGGACGAGCAGTACTTC
CDR3aa: CASSLEGRGDEQYF

v_gene: TRBV5-1
j_gene: TRBJ1-3
d_gene: TRBD1
abundance: .
CDR3nt: TGCGCCAGCCGGACAGGTGATGGAAACACCATATATTTT
CDR3aa: CASRTGDGNTIYF

v_gene: TRBV19
j_gene: TRBJ2-1
d_gene: .
abundance: .
CDR3nt: TGTGCCAGTAGTATTAGGGGATTACAATCTGAGCAGTTCTTC
CDR3aa: CASSIRGLQSEQFF

v_gene: TRBV7-2
j_gene: TRBJ2-3
d_gene: TRBD2
abundance: .
CDR3nt: TGTGCCAGCAGCTTAGGGACTAGCGGGGATCTGGATACGCAGTATTTT
CDR3aa: CASSLGTSGDLDTQYF

v_gene: TRBV7-2
j_gene: TRBJ1-4
d_gene: .
abundance: .
CDR3nt: TGTGCCAGCAGCTTGCAGGTTGCAACTAATGAAAAACTGTTTTTT
CDR3aa: CASSLQVATNEKLFF

v_gene: TRBV5-1
j_gene: TRBJ1-2
d_gene: TRBD1
abundance: .
CDR3nt: TGCGCCAGCAGCTCGGACAGGGGAGTTAATGGCTACACCTTC
CDR3aa: CASSSDRGVNGYTF

v_gene: TRBV12-3/TRBV12-4
j_gene: TRBJ1-1
d_gene: .
abundance: .
CDR3nt: TGTGCCAGCAGTTTCAACGGTCCCACTGAAGCTTTCTTT
CDR3aa: CASSFNGPTEAFF

v_gene: TRBV10-3
j_gene: TRBJ1-2
d_gene: .
abundance: .
CDR3nt: TGTGCCATCAGGGGAGACTGGGGAGCTAACTATGGCTACACCTTC
CDR3aa: CAIRGDWGANYGYTF

v_gene: TRBV7-9
j_gene: TRBJ2-4
d_gene: TRBD1
abundance: .
CDR3nt: TGTGCCAGCAGCTTAGTAGCAGGGGGATCGGGAAACATTCAGTACTTC
CDR3aa: CASSLVAGGSGNIQYF

v_gene: TRBV2
j_gene: TRBJ1-4
d_gene: TRBD1
abundance: .
CDR3nt: TGTGCCAGCAGTCAACGGACAGGGTCTGGTGAAAAACTGTTTTTT
CDR3aa: CASSQRTGSGEKLFF

v_gene: TRBV14
j_gene: TRBJ2-7
d_gene: .
abundance: .
CDR3nt: TGTGCCAGCAGCCAAGAGGGGACTCCCTTCTACGAGCAGTACTTC
CDR3aa: CASSQEGTPFYEQYF

v_gene: TRBV6-5
j_gene: TRBJ1-2
d_gene: .
abundance: once
CDR3nt: TGTGCCAGCACTACAGGGCGCAACTATGGCTACACCTTC
CDR3aa: CASTTGRNYGYTF

v_gene: TRBV4-2
j_gene: TRBJ2-1
d_gene: TRBD2
abundance: .
CDR3nt: TGTGCCAGCAGCCAGACTAGCGACTCCTACAATGAGCAGTTCTTC
CDR3aa: CASSQTSDSYNEQFF

v_gene: TRBV7-2
j_gene: TRBJ2-5
d_gene: TRBD1
abundance: .
CDR3nt: TGTGCCAGCAGCTTAGGCGGCCAGGGGGCAGAGACCCAGTACTTC
CDR3aa: CASSLGGQGAETQYF

v_gene: TRBV4-1
j_gene: TRBJ2-5
d_gene: TRBD1
abundance: .
CDR3nt: TGCGCCAGCAGCCAATGGGACAGGGCGGAGACCCAGTACTTC
CDR3aa: CASSQWDRAETQYF

v_gene: TRBV9
j_gene: TRBJ2-7
d_gene: .
abundance: few
CDR3nt: TGTGCCAGCAGCGAGACAGTTCCATCCCTCGAGCAGTACTTC
CDR3aa: CASSETVPSLEQYF

v_gene: TRBV7-6
j_gene: TRBJ2-1
d_gene: .
abundance: .
CDR3nt: TGTGCCAGCAGCTTAGTTCAGGGGAGTGAGCAGTTCTTC
CDR3aa: CASSLVQGSEQFF

v_gene: TRBV3-1/TRBV3-2
j_gene: TRBJ2-3
d_gene: TRBD2
abundance: .
CDR3nt: TGTGCCAGCAGCCAGGGGGGGGTTCTGAGAGATACGCAGTATTTT
CDR3aa: CASSQGGVLRDTQYF

v_gene: TRBV30
j_gene: TRBJ1-3
d_gene: .
abundance: few
CDR3nt: TGTGCCTGTACGGTCTCGCACTCTGGAAACACCATATATTTT
CDR3aa: CACTVSHSGNTIYF

v_gene: TRBV7-2
j_gene: TRBJ1-5
d_gene: .
abundance: once
CDR3nt: TGTGCCAGCAGCTTAGCCGGGGATCAGCCCCAGCATTTT
CDR3aa: CASSLAGDQPQHF

v_gene: TRBV28
j_gene: TRBJ1-1
d_gene: TRBD1
abundance: .
CDR3nt: TGTGCCAGCAGTTGGACAGGGGGCCCTAGTACTGAAGCTTTCTTT
CDR3aa: CASSWTGGPSTEAFF

v_gene: TRBV11-2
j_gene: TRBJ2-7
d_gene: .
abundance: .
CDR3nt: TGTGCCAGCGGCAGGACCTACGAGCAGTACTTC
CDR3aa: CASGRTYEQYF

v_gene: TRBV7-9
j_gene: TRBJ1-2
d_gene: .
abundance: .
CDR3nt: TGTGCCAGCAGCTTTCTAGGGGCCTATGGCTACACCTTC
CDR3aa: CASSFLGAYGYTF

v_gene: TRBV2
j_gene: TRBJ2-7
d_gene: .
abundance: .
CDR3nt: TGTGCCAGCAGTGAAGTTAGCTCCTACGAGCAGTACTTC
CDR3aa: CASSEVSSYEQYF

v_gene: TRBV7-2
j_gene: TRBJ2-3
d_gene: .
abundance: .
CDR3nt: TGTGCCAGCAGCACGACTAGACCCCCAGATACGCAGTATTTT
CDR3aa: CASSTTRPPDTQYF

v_gene: TRBV2
j_gene: TRBJ2-3
d_gene: .
abundance: .
CDR3nt: TGTGCCAGCAGGGGGCCAGTCACAGATACGCAGTATTTT
CDR3aa: CASRGPVTDTQYF

v_gene: TRBV28
j_gene: TRBJ1-2
d_gene: .
abundance: .
CDR3nt: TGTGCCAGCGGAGGCAGCCCCCAAGGGTATGGCTACACCTTC
CDR3aa: CASGGSPQGYGYTF

v_gene: TRBV10-3
j_gene: TRBJ2-5
d_gene: .
abundance: .
CDR3nt: TGTGCCATCAACCCAGGGAACCAAGAGACCCAGTACTTC
CDR3aa: CAINPGNQETQYF

v_gene: TRBV7-2
j_gene: TRBJ2-3
d_gene: TRBD1
abundance: .
CDR3nt: TGTGCCAGCAGCGCACAGGGGGCTGGAGATACGCAGTATTTT
CDR3aa: CASSAQGAGDTQYF

v_gene: TRBV4-3
j_gene: TRBJ2-1
d_gene: TRBD2
abundance: .
CDR3nt: TGCGCCAGCAGCCAAGATCCAGGGACTAGTTATCTCAATGAGCAGTTCTTC
CDR3aa: CASSQDPGTSYLNEQFF

v_gene: TRBV2
j_gene: TRBJ2-4
d_gene: TRBD2
abundance: .
CDR3nt: TGTGCCACCTTAAGATCCGGGGAGGGAGCCAAAAACATTCAGTACTTC
CDR3aa: CATLRSGEGAKNIQYF

v_gene: TRBV6-5
j_gene: TRBJ1-2
d_gene: .
abundance: .
CDR3nt: TGTGCCAGCAGTTACTCGAACACACATTCAGCGAGTGGCTACACCTTC
CDR3aa: CASSYSNTHSASGYTF

v_gene: TRBV5-1
j_gene: TRBJ2-5
d_gene: .
abundance: few
CDR3nt: TGCGCCAGCAGCTTGGAGGGGGCGGGAAGGGAGACCCAGTACTTC
CDR3aa: CASSLEGAGRETQYF

v_gene: TRBV6-5
j_gene: TRBJ2-7
d_gene: .
abundance: .
CDR3nt: TGTGCCAGCGGACGAGCACAGGGTATATACGAGCAGTACTTC
CDR3aa: CASGRAQGIYEQYF

v_gene: TRBV6-4
j_gene: TRBJ1-2
d_gene: .
abundance: .
CDR3nt: TGTGCCAGCAGTGAGGGGAGGTATGGCTACACCTTC
CDR3aa: CASSEGRYGYTF

v_gene: TRBV24-1
j_gene: TRBJ2-1
d_gene: .
abundance: .
CDR3nt: TGTGCCACCGCAACGTCGACAGAGTACAATGAGCAGTTCTTC
CDR3aa: CATATSTEYNEQFF

v_gene: TRBV10-2
j_gene: TRBJ2-3
d_gene: .
abundance: few
CDR3nt: TGCGCCAGCAGTGAGCGGGGGATAGATACGCAGTATTTT
CDR3aa: CASSERGIDTQYF

v_gene: TRBV29-1
j_gene: TRBJ1-1
d_gene: .
abundance: .
CDR3nt: TGCAGCGTTGCCGTGAACACTGAAGCTTTCTTT
CDR3aa: CSVAVNTEAFF

v_gene: TRBV5-1
j_gene: TRBJ2-1
d_gene: TRBD1
abundance: .
CDR3nt: TGCGCCAGCAGCGCCAGGACAGGAGACAATGAGCAGTTCTTC
CDR3aa: CASSARTGDNEQFF

v_gene: TRBV7-8
j_gene: TRBJ2-7
d_gene: TRBD2
abundance: .
CDR3nt: TGTGCCAGCAGCCAAAACTCCGGGACTAGATCTTACGAGCAGTACTTC
CDR3aa: CASSQNSGTRSYEQYF

v_gene: TRBV24-1
j_gene: TRBJ1-1
d_gene: .
abundance: .
CDR3nt: TGTGCCACCAGTGCGGCGGGGAACACTGAAGCTTTCTTT
CDR3aa: CATSAAGNTEAFF

v_gene: TRBV6-6
j_gene: TRBJ2-1
d_gene: TRBD2
abundance: few
CDR3nt: TGTGCCAGCAGTTACGGGGTAGCGGGGGGGGCTGAGCAGTTCTTC
CDR3aa: CASSYGVAGGAEQFF

v_gene: TRBV5-8
j_gene: TRBJ2-6
d_gene: .
abundance: .
CDR3nt: TGTGCCAGCAGCTACAGCTACTCTGGGGCCAACGTCCTGACTTTC
CDR3aa: CASSYSYSGANVLTF

v_gene: TRBV6-5
j_gene: TRBJ1-2
d_gene: .
abundance: .
CDR3nt: TGTGCCAGCAGTTACTTAAGTAGGAGTAGTGGCTACACCTTC
CDR3aa: CASSYLSRSSGYTF

v_gene: TRBV7-8
j_gene: TRBJ2-3
d_gene: TRBD2
abundance: .
CDR3nt: TGTGCCAGCAGCTTAGTAGGGGGGCGGGGGGCCACAGATACGCAGTATTTT
CDR3aa: CASSLVGGRGATDTQYF

v_gene: TRBV27
j_gene: TRBJ2-3
d_gene: .
abundance: .
CDR3nt: TGTGCCAGCAGTCGCTCGGGGGTCGGAGGAGATACGCAGTATTTT
CDR3aa: CASSRSGVGGDTQYF

v_gene: TRBV7-2
j_gene: TRBJ2-7
d_gene: .
abundance: .
CDR3nt: TGTGCCAGCAGCTACCCTATTGACAGGTCCCTCGCGGAGCAGTACTTC
CDR3aa: CASSYPIDRSLAEQYF

v_gene: TRBV28
j_gene: TRBJ1-5
d_gene: TRBD1
abundance: .
CDR3nt: TGTGCCAGCAGTCTTGGACAGGGCAATCAGCCCCAGCATTTT
CDR3aa: CASSLGQGNQPQHF